The clone carrying this T cell receptor beta chain was seen only once. The data are from a study of blood T cell repertoires in COVID-19. Germline assignment: CDR1 LNHDA and CDR2 SQIVND (reference sequence). The length of the CDR3 is 14 residues. V was cut by 8 bases and J by 4 bases, with 17 bases left in between. The method was immunoSEQ multiplex PCR; TCRdb's version includes in-frame clones alone and lacks a portion of them. In the table there are about 140,000 clones, 70% to 90% of which are singletons. The sample comprised peripheral blood. The chain uses TRBV19 and TRBJ1-2; D is unclear. The source of this sequence is an older woman with acute or convalescent COVID-19. The CDR3 is CASSTGSRGYGYTF. Here the CDR3 DNA reads TGTGCCAGTTCGACCGGGAGTCGGGGCTATGGCTACACCTTC.